Following are 13 T cell receptor beta chains from one sample sequenced in a study of patients and donors after allogeneic stem cell transplantation. TCRdb reprocessed the RT-PCR reads with MiXCR, giving one entry per CDR3 protein. The sample contains some 960,000 distinct CDR3 sequences, more than 15% of which appear only once. Sequencing input: blood, either unsorted or a sorted T cell fraction (not recorded which). The source is a human donor who was either an allogeneic HSCT recipient or a stem cell or donor lymphocyte infusion donor (not recorded which). It is not recorded whose cells these are; they may come from a transplant donor.

The V gene is TRBV25-1, the J gene TRBJ2-3, with D possibly TRBD1 on 5 matching bases. The CDR3 is 16 amino acids. V shed 2 bases and J shed 7 bases, with 19 bases lying between them. Looked up from germline, CDR1 is MGHDK and CDR2 is SYGVNS. CDR3 in amino acids: CASSERRTRQGHTQYF. As DNA, the CDR3 is TGTGCCAGCAGTGAACGGCGCACACGTCAGGGCCATACGCAGTATTTT.

This clonotype was counted only a few times. This chain links TRBV20-1 with TRBJ2-3, with D unresolved. The CDR3 is 15 amino acids. Germline CDR1 is DFQATT and CDR2 is SNEGSKA (reference sequence). V lost 0 bases, J lost 0 bases, and 10 bases lay in between. CDR3 nucleotides: TGCAGTGCTAGAGATCCCAGCGTTAGCACAGATACGCAGTATTTT. Its translation is CSARDPSVSTDTQYF.

This clonotype was seen a handful of times. The chain has TRBV5-1 and TRBJ2-3; D is unclear. Germline CDR1 SGHRS, CDR2 YFSETQ. Trimming took off 0 bases at V and 1 base at J, with 12 bases between the two ends. The CDR3 runs 16 residues. CDR3 loop: CASSLDGRLGTDTQYF. The CDR3 DNA follows: TGCGCCAGCAGCTTGGACGGCCGATTGGGCACAGATACGCAGTATTTT. The full variable domain, in which reference TRBV5-1 and TRBJ2-3 provide the parts outside the CDR3, is KAGVTQTPRYLIKTRGQQVTLSCSPISGHRSVSWYQQTPGQGLQFLFEYFSETQRNKGNFPGRFSGRQFSNSRSEMNVSTLELGDSALYLCASSLDGRLGTDTQYFGPGTRLTVL.

DNA for the CDR3: TGTGCCAGCAAGGGGACGGCTTGGGAGGGCTACACCTTC. It translates to CASKGTAWEGYTF. The chain combines TRBV6-2 or TRBV6-3 with TRBJ1-2; the D gene is possibly TRBD1 (5 bases). Germline CDR1 MNHEY, CDR2 SVGEGT. With 7 bases removed from V and 8 bases from J, the gap between germline ends came to 17 bases. The CDR3 contains 13 residues.

This clonotype has just a few counts. The chain recombines TRBV4-1 with TRBJ2-7; possible D gene TRBD1, 6 bases. CDR3 length: 14 amino acids. CDR1 and CDR2 (germline): MGHRA, YSYEKL. V lost 4 bases and J 6 bases, leaving 16 bases between the germline ends. The CDR3 reads CASSLPTGSGEQYF. For the CDR3, the DNA is TGCGCCAGCAGCCTGCCTACAGGGAGTGGCGAGCAGTACTTC.

The chain recombines TRBV12-3 or TRBV12-4 with TRBJ2-7, with TRBD1 matching over 7 bases. J lost 2 bases, V lost 6 bases, and 7 bases had no gene match. The CDR3 is made up of 14 amino acids. CDR3 region: CASSPGQKTYEQYF. CDR3 in DNA: TGTGCCAGCAGCCCGGGACAGAAGACCTACGAGCAGTACTTC.

This clonotype was detected a few times. The chain combines TRBV6-2 or TRBV6-3 with TRBJ2-1; the match to TRBD1 covers 8 bases. The CDR3 sequence is 15 residues long. After removal of 2 bases from V and 4 bases from J, the junction contained 4 bases not matched to a gene. The V gene's germline CDR1 is MNHEY and CDR2 SVGEGT. The CDR3, as DNA: TGTGCCAGCAGTTACCAGGGGGCGAGGTACAATGAGCAGTTCTTC. It specifies CASSYQGARYNEQFF.

This clonotype was found many times. The V gene is TRBV12-3 or TRBV12-4, the J gene TRBJ2-1, with 13 bases that match TRBD2. The J segment lost 8 bases and the V segment lost 5 bases, leaving 12 bases of the junction unmatched. This CDR3 spans 17 amino acids. The CDR3, as DNA: TGTGCCAGCAGTAAAGGACTAGCGGGGGTCGTAGTGTATGAGCAGTTCTTC. Amino acid sequence: CASSKGLAGVVVYEQFF.

In its sample, this clonotype was seen a few times. The chain links TRBV20-1 to TRBJ1-1; D uncertain. Germline CDR1 reads DFQATT; CDR2 reads SNEGSKA (reference sequence). Trimming took off 7 bases at V and 6 bases at J, with 18 bases between the two ends. The CDR3 loop spans 13 amino acids. The CDR3 coding sequence is TGCAGTGTTCCAGATTACTACCTCCCTGAAGCTTTCTTT. Translating gives CSVPDYYLPEAFF.

The genes are TRBV4-1 and TRBJ2-7; tentatively, D is TRBD1 (9 bases). CDR1 is MGHRA and CDR2 is YSYEKL in the germline V gene. Trimming took 2 bases from V and 6 from J, leaving 20 bases between them. The CDR3 has 16 residues. The CDR3 sequence: CASSQSRGGQGGEQYF. The CDR3 nucleotides read TGCGCCAGCAGCCAATCCCGGGGGGGACAGGGCGGCGAGCAGTACTTC.

V gene TRBV3-1 combines with J gene TRBJ1-2; 8 positions match TRBD1. The length of the CDR3 is 14 residues. The germline gives CDR1 LGHDT, CDR2 YNNKEL (reference sequence). V dropped 4 bases and J dropped 8; count of bases not matched to a gene: 9. The CDR3 nucleotides read TGTGCCAGCAGCCTCTCCCGGACAGGGAACGGCTACACCTTC. Translating it yields CASSLSRTGNGYTF.

There are a few counts of this clonotype. J is TRBJ1-5 and V is TRBV7-6, with D hard to call. The CDR3 runs 13 residues. Per germline, CDR1 SGHVS and CDR2 FNYEAQ. Trimming stripped 0 bases from V and 11 bases from J, with 11 bases between. In DNA, the CDR3 is TGTGCCAGCAGCTTAGCGGGAAGTGGGGCCCAGCATTTT. It specifies CASSLAGSGAQHF.

In its sample, this clonotype was seen many times. This chain joins TRBV5-1 and TRBJ2-1, with D possibly being TRBD1 (6 bases). V was pared by 5 bases and J by 1 base, with 10 bases between. This CDR3 region has 14 residues. Looked up from germline, CDR1 is SGHRS and CDR2 is YFSETQ. CDR3 region: CASRQGWSYNEQFF. In nucleotides, the CDR3 is TGCGCCAGCAGACAGGGTTGGTCCTACAATGAGCAGTTCTTC.